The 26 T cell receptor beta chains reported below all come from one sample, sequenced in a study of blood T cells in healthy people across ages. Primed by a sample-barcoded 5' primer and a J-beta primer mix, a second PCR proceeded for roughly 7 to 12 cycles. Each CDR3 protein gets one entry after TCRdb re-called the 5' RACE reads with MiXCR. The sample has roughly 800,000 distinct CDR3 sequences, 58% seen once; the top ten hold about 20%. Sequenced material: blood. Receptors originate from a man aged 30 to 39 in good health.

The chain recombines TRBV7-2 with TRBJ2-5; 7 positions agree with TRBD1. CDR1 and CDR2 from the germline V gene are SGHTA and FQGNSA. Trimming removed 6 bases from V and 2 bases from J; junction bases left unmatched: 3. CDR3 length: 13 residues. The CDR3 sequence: CASRSTGQETQYF. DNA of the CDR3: TGTGCCAGCAGGTCGACAGGGCAAGAGACCCAGTACTTC. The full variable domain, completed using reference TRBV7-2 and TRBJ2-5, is GAGVSQSPSNKVTEKGKDVELRCDPISGHTALYWYRQSLGQGLEFLIYFQGNSAPDKSGLPSDRFSAERTGGSVSTLTIQRTQQEDSAVYLCASRSTGQETQYFGPGTRLLVL.

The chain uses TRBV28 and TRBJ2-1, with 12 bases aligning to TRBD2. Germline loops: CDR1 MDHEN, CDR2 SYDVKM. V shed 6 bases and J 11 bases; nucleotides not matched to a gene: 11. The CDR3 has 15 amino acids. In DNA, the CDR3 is TGTGCCAGCAGACCGACTAGCGGGAGTTTAGGAAAGCAGTTCTTC. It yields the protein CASRPTSGSLGKQFF.

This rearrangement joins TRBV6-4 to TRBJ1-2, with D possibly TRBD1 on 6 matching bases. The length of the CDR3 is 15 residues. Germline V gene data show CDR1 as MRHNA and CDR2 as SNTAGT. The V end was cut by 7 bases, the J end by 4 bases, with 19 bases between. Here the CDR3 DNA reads TGTGCCAGCAATTCCAACAGGGAAAGGAGCTATGGCTACACCTTC. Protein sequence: CASNSNRERSYGYTF.

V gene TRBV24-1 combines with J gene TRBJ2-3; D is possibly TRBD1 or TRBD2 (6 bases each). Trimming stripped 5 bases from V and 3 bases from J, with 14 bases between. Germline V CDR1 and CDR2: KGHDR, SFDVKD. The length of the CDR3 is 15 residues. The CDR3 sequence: CATSVEGVGTDTQYF. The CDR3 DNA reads TGTGCCACCAGTGTGGAGGGGGTAGGGACAGATACGCAGTATTTT.

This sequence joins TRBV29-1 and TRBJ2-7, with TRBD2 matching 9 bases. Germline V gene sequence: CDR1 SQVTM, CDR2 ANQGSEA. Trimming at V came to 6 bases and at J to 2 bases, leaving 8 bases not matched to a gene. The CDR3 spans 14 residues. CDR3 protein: CSVRLAGATYEQYF. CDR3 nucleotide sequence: TGCAGCGTGAGGTTAGCGGGGGCGACCTACGAGCAGTACTTC.

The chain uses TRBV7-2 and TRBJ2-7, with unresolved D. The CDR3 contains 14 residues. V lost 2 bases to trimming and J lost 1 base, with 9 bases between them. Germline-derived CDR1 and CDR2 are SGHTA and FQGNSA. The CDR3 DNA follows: TGTGCCAGCAGCTTAACGGCTGGGTCCTACGAGCAGTACTTC. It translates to CASSLTAGSYEQYF.

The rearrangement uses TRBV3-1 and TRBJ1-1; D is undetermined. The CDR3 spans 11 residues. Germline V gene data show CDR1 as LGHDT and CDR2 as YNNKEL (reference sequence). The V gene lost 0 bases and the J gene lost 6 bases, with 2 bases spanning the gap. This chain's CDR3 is CASSQESEAFF. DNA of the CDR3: TGTGCCAGCAGCCAAGAATCTGAAGCTTTCTTT.

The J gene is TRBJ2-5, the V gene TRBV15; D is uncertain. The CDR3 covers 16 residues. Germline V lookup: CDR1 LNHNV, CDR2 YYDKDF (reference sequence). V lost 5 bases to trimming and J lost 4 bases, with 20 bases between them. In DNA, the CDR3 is TGTGCCACCAGCGGGCTTCGCTACGGGCGGCCAGAGACCCAGTACTTC. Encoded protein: CATSGLRYGRPETQYF.

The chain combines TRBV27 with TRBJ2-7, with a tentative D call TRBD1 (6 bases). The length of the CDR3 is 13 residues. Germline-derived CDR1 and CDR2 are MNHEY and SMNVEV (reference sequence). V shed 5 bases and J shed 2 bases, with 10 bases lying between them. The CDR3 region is CASSGQNTYEQYF. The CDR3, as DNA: TGTGCCAGCAGTGGACAGAATACCTACGAGCAGTACTTC.

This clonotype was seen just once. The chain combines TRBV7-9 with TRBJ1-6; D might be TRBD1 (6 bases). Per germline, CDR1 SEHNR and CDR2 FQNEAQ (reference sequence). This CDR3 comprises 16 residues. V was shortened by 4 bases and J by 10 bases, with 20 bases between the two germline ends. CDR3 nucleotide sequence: TGTGCCAGCAGCTCGCAAACAAAGGGGGGGCGGTCACCCCTCCACTTT. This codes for CASSSQTKGGRSPLHF.

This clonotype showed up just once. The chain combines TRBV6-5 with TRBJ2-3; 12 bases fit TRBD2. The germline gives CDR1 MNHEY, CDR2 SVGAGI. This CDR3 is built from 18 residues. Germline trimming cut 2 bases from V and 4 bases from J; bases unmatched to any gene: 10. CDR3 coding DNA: TGTGCCAGCAGTTACCTAGGGGTCACTAGCGGGAGGCCAGATACGCAGTATTTT. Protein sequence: CASSYLGVTSGRPDTQYF.

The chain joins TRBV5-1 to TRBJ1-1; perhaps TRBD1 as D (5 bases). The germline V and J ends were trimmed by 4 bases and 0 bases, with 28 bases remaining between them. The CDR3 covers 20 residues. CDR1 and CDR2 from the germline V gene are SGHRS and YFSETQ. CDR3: CASSLRDYPSREPMNTEAFF. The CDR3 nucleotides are TGCGCCAGCAGCCTCCGGGACTACCCCAGCAGAGAGCCCATGAACACTGAAGCTTTCTTT. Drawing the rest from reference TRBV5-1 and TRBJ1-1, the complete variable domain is KAGVTQTPRYLIKTRGQQVTLSCSPISGHRSVSWYQQTPGQGLQFLFEYFSETQRNKGNFPGRFSGRQFSNSRSEMNVSTLELGDSALYLCASSLRDYPSREPMNTEAFFGQGTRLTVV.

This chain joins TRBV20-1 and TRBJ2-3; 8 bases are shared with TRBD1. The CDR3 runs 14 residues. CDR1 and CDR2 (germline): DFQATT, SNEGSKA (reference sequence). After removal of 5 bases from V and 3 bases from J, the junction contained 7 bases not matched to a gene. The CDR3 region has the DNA TGCAGTGCTTGCCCCAGGGGGCTGACAGATACGCAGTATTTT. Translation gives CSACPRGLTDTQYF.

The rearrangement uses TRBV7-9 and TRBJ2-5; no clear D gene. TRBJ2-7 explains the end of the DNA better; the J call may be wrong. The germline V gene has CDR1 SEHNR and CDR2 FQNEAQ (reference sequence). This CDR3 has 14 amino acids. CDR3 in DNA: TGTGCCAGCAGCGGGAACCGGGCTTTCGACGAGCAGTACTTC. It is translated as CASSGNRAFDEQYF.

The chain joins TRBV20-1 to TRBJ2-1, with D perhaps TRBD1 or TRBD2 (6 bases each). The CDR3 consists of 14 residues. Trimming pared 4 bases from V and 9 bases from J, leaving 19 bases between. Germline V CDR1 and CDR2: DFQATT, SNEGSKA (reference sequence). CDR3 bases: TGCAGTGCTACGGAGGGGGGAACATACGCTGAGCAGTTCTTC. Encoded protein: CSATEGGTYAEQFF.

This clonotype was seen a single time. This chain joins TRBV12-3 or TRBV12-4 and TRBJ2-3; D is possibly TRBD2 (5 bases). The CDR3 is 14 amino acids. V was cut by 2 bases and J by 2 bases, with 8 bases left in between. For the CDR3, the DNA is TGTGCCAGCAGTTTACGGCTAGCCACAGATACGCAGTATTTT. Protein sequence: CASSLRLATDTQYF.

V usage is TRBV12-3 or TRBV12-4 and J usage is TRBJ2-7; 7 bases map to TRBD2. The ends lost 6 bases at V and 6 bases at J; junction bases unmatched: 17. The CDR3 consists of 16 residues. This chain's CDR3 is CASSSRGGSVPSEQYF. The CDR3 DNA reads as TGTGCCAGCAGCTCGCGGGGCGGGAGCGTTCCCTCCGAGCAGTACTTC.

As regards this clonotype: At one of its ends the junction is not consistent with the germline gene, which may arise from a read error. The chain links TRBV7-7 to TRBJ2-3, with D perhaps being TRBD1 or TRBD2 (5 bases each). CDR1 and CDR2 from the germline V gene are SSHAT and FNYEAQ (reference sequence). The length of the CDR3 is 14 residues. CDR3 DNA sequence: TGTGCTAGCAGCGTAAAGGGCCTAGAGGGGACGCAGTATTTT. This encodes CASSVKGLEGTQYF.

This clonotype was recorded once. The CDR3 DNA sequence: TGCGCCAGCAGTCCTCTAACAGGGCTAGCCAAAAACATTCAGTACTTC. Amino acid sequence: CASSPLTGLAKNIQYF. V usage is TRBV5-1 and J usage is TRBJ2-4; possible D gene TRBD1, 6 bases. Trimming took 5 bases from V and 0 from J, leaving 15 bases between them. CDR1 is SGHRS and CDR2 is YFSETQ in the germline V gene. This CDR3 has 16 residues.

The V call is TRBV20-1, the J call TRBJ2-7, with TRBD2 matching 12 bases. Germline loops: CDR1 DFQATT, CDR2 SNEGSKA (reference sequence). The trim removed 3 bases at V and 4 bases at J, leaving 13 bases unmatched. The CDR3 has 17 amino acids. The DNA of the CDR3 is TGCAGTGCTAGTCGTCTAGCGGGAGGGCCCCCTCCGTACGAGCAGTACTTC. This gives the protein CSASRLAGGPPPYEQYF.

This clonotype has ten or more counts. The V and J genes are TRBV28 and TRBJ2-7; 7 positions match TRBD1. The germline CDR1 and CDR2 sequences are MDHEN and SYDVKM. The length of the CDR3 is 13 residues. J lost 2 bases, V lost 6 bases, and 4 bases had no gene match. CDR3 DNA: TGTGCCAGCAGACCGGGACAGACCTACGAGCAGTACTTC. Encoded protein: CASRPGQTYEQYF.

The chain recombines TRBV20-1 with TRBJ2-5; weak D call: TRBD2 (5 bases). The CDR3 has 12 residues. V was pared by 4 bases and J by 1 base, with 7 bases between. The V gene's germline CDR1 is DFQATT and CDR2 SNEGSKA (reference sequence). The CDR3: CSAKEAQETQYF. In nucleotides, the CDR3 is TGCAGTGCTAAGGAGGCCCAAGAGACCCAGTACTTC.

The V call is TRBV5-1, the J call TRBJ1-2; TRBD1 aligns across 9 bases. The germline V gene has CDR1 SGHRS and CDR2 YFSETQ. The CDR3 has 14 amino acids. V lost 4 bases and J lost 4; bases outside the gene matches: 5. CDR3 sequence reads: CASSQDRGGYGYTF. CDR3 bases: TGCGCCAGCAGCCAGGACAGGGGAGGCTATGGCTACACCTTC.

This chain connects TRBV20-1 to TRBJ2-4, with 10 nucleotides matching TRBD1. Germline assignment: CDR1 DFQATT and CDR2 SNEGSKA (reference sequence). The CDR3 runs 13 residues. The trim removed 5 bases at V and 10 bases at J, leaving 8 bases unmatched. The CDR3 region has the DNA TGCAGTGCTCCCGGACAGGGGGGTGTAATTCAGTACTTC. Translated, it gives CSAPGQGGVIQYF.

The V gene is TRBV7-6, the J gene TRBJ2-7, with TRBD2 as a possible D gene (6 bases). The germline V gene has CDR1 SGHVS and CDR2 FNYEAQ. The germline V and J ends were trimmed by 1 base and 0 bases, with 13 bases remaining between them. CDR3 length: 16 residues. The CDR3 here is CASSLVQGDFSYEQYF. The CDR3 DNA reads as TGTGCCAGCAGCTTAGTTCAAGGGGACTTCTCCTACGAGCAGTACTTC.

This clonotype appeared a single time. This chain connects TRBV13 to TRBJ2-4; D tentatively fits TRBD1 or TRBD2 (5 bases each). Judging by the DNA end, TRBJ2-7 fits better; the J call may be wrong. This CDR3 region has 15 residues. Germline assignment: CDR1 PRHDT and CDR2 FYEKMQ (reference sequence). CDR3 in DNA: TGTGCCAGCAGCTTAGGACCGGGGACCTCCTACGAGCAGTACTTC. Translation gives CASSLGPGTSYEQYF.